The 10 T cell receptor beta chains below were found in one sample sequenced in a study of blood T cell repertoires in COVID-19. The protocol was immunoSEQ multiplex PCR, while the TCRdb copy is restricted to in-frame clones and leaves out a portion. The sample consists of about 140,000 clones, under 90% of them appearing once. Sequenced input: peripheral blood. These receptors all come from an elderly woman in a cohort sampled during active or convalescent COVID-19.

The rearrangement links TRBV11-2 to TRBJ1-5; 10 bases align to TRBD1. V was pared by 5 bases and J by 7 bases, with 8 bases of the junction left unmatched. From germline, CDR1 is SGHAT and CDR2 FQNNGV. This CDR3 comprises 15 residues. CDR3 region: CASSPGQGKRQPQHF. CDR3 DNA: TGTGCCAGCAGCCCGGGACAGGGGAAAAGACAGCCCCAGCATTTT.

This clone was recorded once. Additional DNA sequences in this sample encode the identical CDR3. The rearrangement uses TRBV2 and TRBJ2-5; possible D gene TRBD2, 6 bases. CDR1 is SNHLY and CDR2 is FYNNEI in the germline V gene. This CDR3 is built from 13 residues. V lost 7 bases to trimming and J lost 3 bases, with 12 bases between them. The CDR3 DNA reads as TGTGCCAGCACCCCGGGACTTGAAGAGACCCAGTACTTC. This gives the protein CASTPGLEETQYF.

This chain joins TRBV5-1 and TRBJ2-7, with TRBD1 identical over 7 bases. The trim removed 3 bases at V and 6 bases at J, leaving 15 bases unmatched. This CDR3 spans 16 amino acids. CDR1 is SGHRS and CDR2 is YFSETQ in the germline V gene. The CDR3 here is CASSWSSGQPPLEQYF. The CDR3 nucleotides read TGCGCCAGCAGCTGGAGTTCGGGACAGCCACCACTCGAGCAGTACTTC.

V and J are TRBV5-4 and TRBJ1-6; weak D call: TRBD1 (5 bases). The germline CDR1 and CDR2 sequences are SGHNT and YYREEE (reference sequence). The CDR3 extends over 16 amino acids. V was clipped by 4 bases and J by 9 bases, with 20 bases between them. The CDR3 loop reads CASSPGGVSESSPLHF. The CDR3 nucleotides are TGTGCCAGCAGCCCGGGGGGGGTTTCTGAGAGTTCACCCCTCCACTTT. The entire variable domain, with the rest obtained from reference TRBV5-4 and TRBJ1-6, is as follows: ETGVTQSPTHLIKTRGQQVTLRCSSQSGHNTVSWYQQALGQGPQFIFQYYREEENGRGNFPPRFSGLQFPNYSSELNVNALELDDSALYLCASSPGGVSESSPLHFGNGTRLTVT.

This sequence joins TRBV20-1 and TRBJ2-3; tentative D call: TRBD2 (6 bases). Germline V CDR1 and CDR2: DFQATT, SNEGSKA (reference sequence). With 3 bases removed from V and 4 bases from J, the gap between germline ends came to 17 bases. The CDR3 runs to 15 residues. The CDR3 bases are TGCAGTGCTAGTTCCTACGGCCGGGAGCCAGATACGCAGTATTTT. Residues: CSASSYGREPDTQYF.

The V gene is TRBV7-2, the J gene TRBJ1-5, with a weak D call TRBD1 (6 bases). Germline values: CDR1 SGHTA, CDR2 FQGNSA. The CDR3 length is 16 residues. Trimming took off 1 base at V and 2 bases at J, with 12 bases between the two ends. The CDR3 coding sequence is TGTGCCAGCAGCTTAGGGGGGGGGCGAGGCAATCAGCCCCAGCATTTT. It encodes CASSLGGGRGNQPQHF.

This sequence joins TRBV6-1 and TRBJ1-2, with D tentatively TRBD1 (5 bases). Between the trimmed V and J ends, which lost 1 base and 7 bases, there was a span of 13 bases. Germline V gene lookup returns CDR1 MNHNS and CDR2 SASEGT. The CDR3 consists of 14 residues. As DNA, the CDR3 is TGTGCCAGCAGTGAAGTGGCAGGGCTGGGTGGCTACACCTTC. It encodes CASSEVAGLGGYTF.

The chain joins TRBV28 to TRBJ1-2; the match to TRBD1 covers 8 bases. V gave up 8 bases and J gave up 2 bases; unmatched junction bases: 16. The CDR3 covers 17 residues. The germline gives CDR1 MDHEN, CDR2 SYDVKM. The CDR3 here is CASRFPIGQGANYGYTF. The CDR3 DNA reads TGTGCCAGCCGGTTCCCTATCGGACAGGGAGCAAACTATGGCTACACCTTC.

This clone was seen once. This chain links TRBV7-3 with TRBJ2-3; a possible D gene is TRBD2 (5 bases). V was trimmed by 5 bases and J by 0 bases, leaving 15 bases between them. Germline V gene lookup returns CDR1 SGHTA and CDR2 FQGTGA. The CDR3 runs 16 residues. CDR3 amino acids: CASSPLAHSSTDTQYF. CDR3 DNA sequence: TGTGCCAGCAGCCCATTAGCGCATTCTAGCACAGATACGCAGTATTTT.

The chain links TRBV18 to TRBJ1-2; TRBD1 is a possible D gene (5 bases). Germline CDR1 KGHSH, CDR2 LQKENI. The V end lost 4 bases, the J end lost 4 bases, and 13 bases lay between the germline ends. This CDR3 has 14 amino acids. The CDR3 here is CASSLDAGIYGYTF. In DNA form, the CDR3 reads TGTGCCAGCTCACTTGATGCAGGGATCTATGGCTACACCTTC. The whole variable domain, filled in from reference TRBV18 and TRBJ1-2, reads NAGVMQNPRHLVRRRGQEARLRCSPMKGHSHVYWYRQLPEEGLKFMVYLQKENIIDESGMPKERFSAEFPKEGPSILRIQQVVRGDSAAYFCASSLDAGIYGYTFGSGTRLTVV.